Listed below are T cell receptor beta chains from one sample, sequenced in a study of vaccination and CD4 T cells after COVID-19. Each CDR3 protein is one row after TCRdb ran MiXCR on the PCR reads. The sample yields some 14,000 distinct CDR3 sequences, roughly 71% seen once. Sequenced material: CD4+ T cells from blood, taken after SARS-CoV-2 vaccination. Receptor source: a human donor who had recovered from COVID-19. The CDR3 runs from the conserved cysteine through the conserved F or W. D genes are given only for firm matches. Clone size, where shown, is once, few, many, or a class for clones that have expanded.

D gene: TRBD2; CDR3 length: 15; clone size: .; J gene: TRBJ2-1; V gene: TRBV27; CDR3 protein: CASSLFREGHNEQFF; CDR3 DNA: TGTGCCAGCAGTTTATTCCGGGAGGGCCACAATGAGCAGTTCTTC
D gene: .; CDR3 length: 13; clone size: few; J gene: TRBJ1-5; V gene: TRBV2; CDR3 protein: CASSEGRGGPQHF; CDR3 DNA: TGTGCCAGCAGTGAGGGCAGGGGAGGGCCCCAGCATTTT
D gene: TRBD2; CDR3 length: 20; clone size: .; J gene: TRBJ2-5; V gene: TRBV6-2/TRBV6-3; CDR3 protein: CASTLLRYGTSGRARETQYF; CDR3 DNA: TGTGCCAGCACCCTCCTGAGGTACGGGACTAGCGGGAGGGCCCGGGAGACCCAGTACTTC
D gene: .; CDR3 length: 15; clone size: .; J gene: TRBJ2-1; V gene: TRBV27; CDR3 protein: CASRGDLGAYNEQFF; CDR3 DNA: TGTGCCAGCAGAGGTGACCTCGGGGCCTACAATGAGCAGTTCTTC
D gene: .; CDR3 length: 14; clone size: .; J gene: TRBJ2-3; V gene: TRBV5-4; CDR3 protein: CASSPAGLPDTQYF; CDR3 DNA: TGTGCCAGCAGCCCTGCGGGATTGCCAGATACGCAGTATTTT
D gene: .; CDR3 length: 13; clone size: .; J gene: TRBJ2-5; V gene: TRBV20-1; CDR3 protein: CSARPWGRETQYF; CDR3 DNA: TGCAGTGCTAGACCCTGGGGACGAGAGACCCAGTACTTC
D gene: .; CDR3 length: 14; clone size: .; J gene: TRBJ2-4; V gene: TRBV6-5; CDR3 protein: CASSYSPAQNIQYF; CDR3 DNA: TGTGCCAGCAGTTACTCCCCGGCGCAAAACATTCAGTACTTC
D gene: .; CDR3 length: 15; clone size: .; J gene: TRBJ1-1; V gene: TRBV5-1; CDR3 protein: CASSPQTPENTEAFF; CDR3 DNA: TGCGCCAGCAGCCCACAGACACCGGAGAACACTGAAGCTTTCTTT
D gene: .; CDR3 length: 13; clone size: few; J gene: TRBJ1-1; V gene: TRBV20-1; CDR3 protein: CSATPTGGTEAFF; CDR3 DNA: TGCAGTGCTACACCAACAGGCGGCACTGAAGCTTTCTTT
D gene: .; CDR3 length: 15; clone size: .; J gene: TRBJ2-3; V gene: TRBV23-1; CDR3 protein: CATSRGTTSTDTQYF; CDR3 DNA: TGCGCCACCAGCAGGGGAACCACTAGCACAGATACGCAGTATTTT
D gene: TRBD1; CDR3 length: 15; clone size: .; J gene: TRBJ2-2; V gene: TRBV7-7; CDR3 protein: CASSFGDRGTGELFF; CDR3 DNA: TGTGCCAGCAGCTTTGGGGACAGGGGCACCGGGGAGCTGTTTTTT
D gene: .; CDR3 length: 12; clone size: .; J gene: TRBJ2-5; V gene: TRBV18; CDR3 protein: CASSPRGETQYF; CDR3 DNA: TGTGCCAGCTCACCACGGGGAGAGACCCAGTACTTC
D gene: TRBD2; CDR3 length: 15; clone size: few; J gene: TRBJ2-7; V gene: TRBV20-1; CDR3 protein: CSLVKGLAGSYEQYF; CDR3 DNA: TGCAGCCTAGTGAAGGGACTAGCGGGCTCCTACGAGCAGTACTTC
D gene: .; CDR3 length: 14; clone size: .; J gene: TRBJ2-7; V gene: TRBV7-9; CDR3 protein: CASSLMASPYEQYF; CDR3 DNA: TGTGCCAGCAGCTTAATGGCTAGTCCCTACGAGCAGTACTTC
D gene: .; CDR3 length: 15; clone size: .; J gene: TRBJ1-4; V gene: TRBV1; CDR3 protein: CTSSQIDRGNEKLFF; CDR3 DNA: TGCACCAGCAGCCAAATCGACAGGGGGAATGAAAAACTGTTTTTT
D gene: .; CDR3 length: 14; clone size: .; J gene: TRBJ1-5; V gene: TRBV4-2; CDR3 protein: CASSQAREGQPQHF; CDR3 DNA: TGTGCCAGCAGCCAAGCCCGGGAAGGACAGCCCCAGCATTTT
D gene: .; CDR3 length: 11; clone size: .; J gene: TRBJ2-7; V gene: TRBV19; CDR3 protein: CASRDSHEQYF; CDR3 DNA: TGTGCCAGTAGGGACTCTCACGAGCAGTACTTC
D gene: .; CDR3 length: 14; clone size: once; J gene: TRBJ1-3; V gene: TRBV6-1; CDR3 protein: CASSGRPTGNTIYF; CDR3 DNA: TGTGCCAGCAGCGGGCGGCCCACTGGAAACACCATATATTTT
D gene: TRBD2; CDR3 length: 18; clone size: once; J gene: TRBJ2-3; V gene: TRBV30; CDR3 protein: CAWGKSLLAGVIADTQYF; CDR3 DNA: TGTGCCTGGGGGAAATCCCTCCTAGCGGGAGTTATTGCAGATACGCAGTATTTT
D gene: TRBD2; CDR3 length: 18; clone size: .; J gene: TRBJ2-7; V gene: TRBV10-2; CDR3 protein: CASSDVASGRGRAYEQYF; CDR3 DNA: TGCGCCAGCAGTGATGTAGCTAGCGGGAGGGGAAGGGCCTACGAGCAGTACTTC
D gene: TRBD1; CDR3 length: 15; clone size: .; J gene: TRBJ1-2; V gene: TRBV28; CDR3 protein: CASVTQGAQGYGYTF; CDR3 DNA: TGTGCCAGCGTAACCCAGGGGGCTCAGGGCTATGGCTACACCTTC
D gene: .; CDR3 length: 15; clone size: few; J gene: TRBJ1-6; V gene: TRBV7-6; CDR3 protein: CASSLLGQGNSPLHF; CDR3 DNA: TGTGCCAGCAGCTTATTGGGTCAGGGCAATTCACCCCTCCACTTT
D gene: TRBD1; CDR3 length: 16; clone size: once; J gene: TRBJ2-2; V gene: TRBV28; CDR3 protein: CASSSTGGAGTGELFF; CDR3 DNA: TGTGCCAGCAGTTCAACAGGGGGCGCGGGGACCGGGGAGCTGTTTTTT
D gene: .; CDR3 length: 13; clone size: once; J gene: TRBJ1-2; V gene: TRBV20-1; CDR3 protein: CSARRGVNYGYTF; CDR3 DNA: TGCAGTGCTAGAAGGGGTGTTAACTATGGCTACACCTTC
D gene: TRBD2; CDR3 length: 15; clone size: .; J gene: TRBJ2-7; V gene: TRBV19; CDR3 protein: CASSTQLGGRYEQYF; CDR3 DNA: TGTGCCAGTAGTACCCAGCTAGGCGGGAGGTACGAGCAGTACTTC
D gene: TRBD1; CDR3 length: 16; clone size: .; J gene: TRBJ1-2; V gene: TRBV19; CDR3 protein: CASSTDRRQGTYGYTF; CDR3 DNA: TGTGCCAGTAGCACCGATCGGAGACAGGGGACCTATGGCTACACCTTC
D gene: TRBD1; CDR3 length: 17; clone size: .; J gene: TRBJ1-2; V gene: TRBV5-6; CDR3 protein: CASSLLGTGGIIGGYTF; CDR3 DNA: TGTGCCAGCAGCTTGTTGGGGACAGGGGGGATAATTGGCGGCTACACCTTC
D gene: TRBD1; CDR3 length: 13; clone size: .; J gene: TRBJ2-3; V gene: TRBV20-1; CDR3 protein: CSAPTGGTDTQYF; CDR3 DNA: TGCAGTGCTCCAACAGGGGGCACAGATACGCAGTATTTT
D gene: .; CDR3 length: 15; clone size: .; J gene: TRBJ2-7; V gene: TRBV7-8; CDR3 protein: CASSLGSGSYYEQYF; CDR3 DNA: TGTGCCAGCAGCCTGGGGAGTGGCAGCTACTACGAGCAGTACTTC
D gene: .; CDR3 length: 17; clone size: .; J gene: TRBJ1-2; V gene: TRBV2; CDR3 protein: CASRDRTYSETNYGYTF; CDR3 DNA: TGTGCCAGCAGAGACAGGACTTACAGCGAAACTAACTATGGCTACACCTTC
D gene: TRBD2; CDR3 length: 15; clone size: once; J gene: TRBJ2-7; V gene: TRBV20-1; CDR3 protein: CSARDYSGMAYEQYF; CDR3 DNA: TGCAGTGCTAGAGACTATAGCGGGATGGCCTACGAGCAGTACTTC
D gene: .; CDR3 length: 16; clone size: once; J gene: TRBJ1-6; V gene: TRBV30; CDR3 protein: CAWSATGNSYNSSLHF; CDR3 DNA: TGTGCCTGGAGCGCGACAGGCAACTCCTATAATTCATCCCTCCACTTT
D gene: .; CDR3 length: 15; clone size: .; J gene: TRBJ2-5; V gene: TRBV2; CDR3 protein: CASSLFRPPRETQYF; CDR3 DNA: TGTGCCAGCAGCTTATTCCGGCCCCCGCGAGAGACCCAGTACTTC
D gene: TRBD1; CDR3 length: 16; clone size: few; J gene: TRBJ1-2; V gene: TRBV20-1; CDR3 protein: CSATPRRTGAYYGYTF; CDR3 DNA: TGCAGTGCTACGCCAAGGAGGACAGGCGCATACTATGGCTACACCTTC
D gene: TRBD1; CDR3 length: 14; clone size: .; J gene: TRBJ1-2; V gene: TRBV7-9; CDR3 protein: CASSSPGQGIGYTF; CDR3 DNA: TGTGCCAGCAGCTCTCCGGGACAGGGGATTGGCTACACCTTC
D gene: .; CDR3 length: 18; clone size: .; J gene: TRBJ2-7; V gene: TRBV21-1; CDR3 protein: CASSKKGCSASGSYEQYF; CDR3 DNA: TGTGCCAGCAGCAAAAAGGGGTGCTCGGCTAGCGGTTCCTACGAGCAGTACTTC
D gene: .; CDR3 length: 12; clone size: .; J gene: TRBJ2-7; V gene: TRBV30; CDR3 protein: CAWSSVTYEQYF; CDR3 DNA: TGTGCCTGGAGTTCCGTGACCTACGAGCAGTACTTC
D gene: .; CDR3 length: 14; clone size: .; J gene: TRBJ1-6; V gene: TRBV7-9; CDR3 protein: CASSRGGGFSPLHF; CDR3 DNA: TGTGCCAGCAGCCGGGGGGGGGGATTTTCACCCCTCCACTTT
D gene: .; CDR3 length: 14; clone size: .; J gene: TRBJ2-3; V gene: TRBV7-8; CDR3 protein: CASSREEGTDTQYF; CDR3 DNA: TGTGCCAGCAGCCGAGAGGAGGGGACAGATACGCAGTATTTT
D gene: .; CDR3 length: 14; clone size: .; J gene: TRBJ1-2; V gene: TRBV7-2; CDR3 protein: CASSLEPGSYGYTF; CDR3 DNA: TGTGCCAGCAGCTTAGAACCGGGATCGTATGGTTACACCTTC
D gene: TRBD1; CDR3 length: 12; clone size: .; J gene: TRBJ1-1; V gene: TRBV12-3/TRBV12-4; CDR3 protein: CASSPTGGLAFF; CDR3 DNA: TGTGCCAGCAGCCCGACAGGGGGCTTAGCTTTCTTT
D gene: .; CDR3 length: 15; clone size: .; J gene: TRBJ2-5; V gene: TRBV2; CDR3 protein: CASSETGAGPETQYF; CDR3 DNA: TGTGCCAGCAGTGAAACTGGCGCGGGTCCGGAGACCCAGTACTTC
D gene: .; CDR3 length: 15; clone size: .; J gene: TRBJ1-5; V gene: TRBV28; CDR3 protein: CASRAPGLGGQPQHF; CDR3 DNA: TGTGCCAGCAGGGCTCCGGGCCTAGGCGGTCAGCCCCAGCATTTT
D gene: .; CDR3 length: 14; clone size: once; J gene: TRBJ2-3; V gene: TRBV20-1; CDR3 protein: CSARRGGSTDTQYF; CDR3 DNA: TGCAGTGCCCGGCGGGGCGGTTCCACAGATACGCAGTATTTT
D gene: .; CDR3 length: 13; clone size: .; J gene: TRBJ1-1; V gene: TRBV6-4; CDR3 protein: CASSSQWNTEAFF; CDR3 DNA: TGTGCCAGCAGCTCACAATGGAACACTGAAGCTTTCTTT
D gene: .; CDR3 length: 16; clone size: .; J gene: TRBJ2-3; V gene: TRBV18; CDR3 protein: CASSPPSGGGPDTQYF; CDR3 DNA: TGTGCCAGCTCACCACCTTCAGGAGGAGGGCCAGATACGCAGTATTTT
D gene: TRBD2; CDR3 length: 17; clone size: once; J gene: TRBJ2-5; V gene: TRBV5-1; CDR3 protein: CASSTSGLAGEGETQYF; CDR3 DNA: TGCGCCAGCAGCACCTCCGGACTAGCGGGAGAAGGGGAGACCCAGTACTTC
D gene: TRBD1; CDR3 length: 18; clone size: .; J gene: TRBJ2-7; V gene: TRBV7-8; CDR3 protein: CASSLLRDRGQLPYEQYF; CDR3 DNA: TGTGCCAGCAGCTTACTTCGGGACAGGGGTCAACTCCCCTACGAGCAGTACTTC
D gene: .; CDR3 length: 16; clone size: .; J gene: TRBJ1-6; V gene: TRBV6-5; CDR3 protein: CASSYSGGGYNSPLHF; CDR3 DNA: TGTGCCAGCAGTTACTCGGGTGGGGGATATAATTCACCCCTCCACTTT
D gene: TRBD1; CDR3 length: 14; clone size: .; J gene: TRBJ2-5; V gene: TRBV19; CDR3 protein: CASSMGQGRETQYF; CDR3 DNA: TGTGCCAGTAGTATGGGACAGGGTAGGGAGACCCAGTACTTC
D gene: .; CDR3 length: 14; clone size: .; J gene: TRBJ2-7; V gene: TRBV24-1; CDR3 protein: CATRASEGSYEQYF; CDR3 DNA: TGTGCCACCAGAGCATCTGAGGGCTCCTACGAGCAGTACTTC
D gene: TRBD1; CDR3 length: 13; clone size: few; J gene: TRBJ1-1; V gene: TRBV7-3; CDR3 protein: CASKGTGGTEAFF; CDR3 DNA: TGTGCCAGTAAAGGGACAGGCGGCACTGAAGCTTTCTTT
D gene: .; CDR3 length: 12; clone size: .; J gene: TRBJ1-2; V gene: TRBV20-1; CDR3 protein: CSAWTGFGGYTF; CDR3 DNA: TGCAGTGCGTGGACGGGGTTCGGCGGCTACACCTTC
D gene: TRBD1; CDR3 length: 15; clone size: .; J gene: TRBJ2-7; V gene: TRBV6-2/TRBV6-3; CDR3 protein: CASSSTGQGSYEQYF; CDR3 DNA: TGTGCCAGCAGTTCTACGGGACAGGGCTCCTACGAGCAGTACTTC